One sample yielded the 15 T cell receptor beta chains listed below, sequenced in a study of blood T cell repertoires in COVID-19. The table came from immunoSEQ multiplex PCR; TCRdb's copy has only in-frame clones and leaves some out. The table includes roughly 55,000 clones, roughly 79% detected once. The sample consisted of peripheral blood. Source of these receptors: a human donor with active or convalescent COVID-19. The donor label of this sample is uncertain.

The V call is TRBV18, the J call TRBJ2-6; tentatively, D is TRBD2 (5 bases). Between the trimmed V and J ends, which lost 0 bases and 1 base, there was a span of 10 bases. Per the germline V gene, CDR1 is KGHSH and CDR2 is LQKENI. The CDR3 has 17 residues. CDR3 coding DNA: TGTGCCAGCTCACCACCTATTACGGGGTCTGGGGCCAACGTCCTGACTTTC. Residues: CASSPPITGSGANVLTF.

This clone has only a few counts. The chain links TRBV6-5 to TRBJ2-1, with no clear D. Trimming stripped 6 bases from V and 0 bases from J, with 6 bases between. The CDR3 is 13 amino acids. CDR1 is MNHEY and CDR2 is SVGAGI in the germline V gene. The CDR3 DNA sequence: TGTGCCAGCAGAGCAGGCTCCTACAATGAGCAGTTCTTC. Protein product: CASRAGSYNEQFF.

The rearrangement uses TRBV5-1 and TRBJ2-3; 8 bases line up with TRBD1. The CDR3 is 15 residues long. The germline CDR1 and CDR2 sequences are SGHRS and YFSETQ. V shed 4 bases and J 1 base; nucleotides not matched to a gene: 5. In DNA, the CDR3 is TGCGCCAGCAGCCTACAGGGGGACCGCACAGATACGCAGTATTTT. Residues: CASSLQGDRTDTQYF. Looking up the rest from reference TRBV5-1 and TRBJ2-3 gives the full variable domain: KAGVTQTPRYLIKTRGQQVTLSCSPISGHRSVSWYQQTPGQGLQFLFEYFSETQRNKGNFPGRFSGRQFSNSRSEMNVSTLELGDSALYLCASSLQGDRTDTQYFGPGTRLTVL.

V is TRBV9 and J is TRBJ2-4, with a weak D call TRBD1 (6 bases). V lost 0 bases, J lost 0 bases, and 10 bases lay in between. CDR3 length: 16 residues. In germline, CDR1 is SGDLS, CDR2 YYNGEE. The CDR3 sequence: CASSVGQVLAKNIQYF. In DNA form, the CDR3 reads TGTGCCAGCAGCGTAGGACAGGTGCTAGCCAAAAACATTCAGTACTTC.

This chain joins TRBV5-4 and TRBJ2-3; a possible D gene is TRBD2 (5 bases). The CDR3 sequence is 14 residues long. Trimming removed 6 bases at V and 2 bases at J, with 13 bases between. Germline values: CDR1 SGHNT, CDR2 YYREEE (reference sequence). CDR3 amino acids: CASTERRDTDTQYF. In nucleotides, the CDR3 is TGTGCCAGCACCGAGCGGAGAGACACAGATACGCAGTATTTT.

The chain employs TRBV7-9 and TRBJ2-1; 10 bases are a match to TRBD2. The ends lost 1 base at V and 7 bases at J; junction bases unmatched: 13. This CDR3 contains 18 residues. The germline CDR1 and CDR2 sequences are SEHNR and FQNEAQ (reference sequence). CDR3 nucleotides: TGTGCCAGCAGCTTAGTGGGCAGTCCGGGACTAGCGAGAAATGAGCAGTTCTTC. Amino acids: CASSLVGSPGLARNEQFF.

The rearrangement links TRBV11-2 to TRBJ2-7; 16 bases are shared with TRBD2. CDR3 size: 16 residues. Germline values: CDR1 SGHAT, CDR2 FQNNGV. V shed 8 bases, J shed 2 bases, and the junction held 6 bases outside the gene matches. CDR3 sequence reads: CASVLGTSGRAYEQYF. The CDR3 DNA is TGTGCCAGCGTACTGGGGACTAGCGGGAGGGCCTACGAGCAGTACTTC.

The chain uses TRBV27 and TRBJ2-5, with TRBD1 identical over 8 bases. Germline lookup yields CDR1 MNHEY and CDR2 SMNVEV (reference sequence). The CDR3 totals 13 residues. V gave up 6 bases and J gave up 5 bases; unmatched junction bases: 5. In nucleotides, the CDR3 is TGTGCCAGCAGCCAGGACAGGGCTGAGACCCAGTACTTC. Its translation: CASSQDRAETQYF.

V is TRBV11-2 and J is TRBJ1-5; weak D call: TRBD1 (5 bases). The CDR3 is 16 residues long. Trimming took off 3 bases at V and 2 bases at J, with 14 bases between the two ends. Germline V gene lookup returns CDR1 SGHAT and CDR2 FQNNGV. The CDR3 protein is CASSLGGVHGNQPQHF. CDR3 DNA: TGTGCCAGCAGCTTGGGGGGGGTCCATGGCAATCAGCCCCAGCATTTT.

This sequence joins TRBV30 and TRBJ1-1, with D perhaps matching TRBD1 (5 bases). Trimming shortened V by 2 bases and J by 7 bases, and 11 bases separated the two germline ends. Germline V CDR1 and CDR2: GTSNPN, SVGIG (reference sequence). The CDR3 runs 12 residues. The CDR3 spells CAWSPQGNEAFF. As DNA, the CDR3 is TGTGCCTGGAGTCCCCAGGGTAATGAAGCTTTCTTT.

CDR3 bases: TGTGCCAGCAGCCCTACTAGCGGGAGCCTCCACGAGCAGTACTTC. It codes for CASSPTSGSLHEQYF. This chain joins TRBV7-6 and TRBJ2-7, with 11 positions matching TRBD2. Germline trimming cut 5 bases from V and 5 bases from J; bases unmatched to any gene: 8. Germline-derived CDR1 and CDR2 are SGHVS and FNYEAQ. This CDR3 is built from 15 residues.

Remarks on this clone: Other DNA sequences in the same sample also yield this CDR3. The CDR3 nucleotides are TGTGCCAGCAGCCAAGATGGAAGGGGCGGACAGCCCCAGCATTTT. Protein sequence: CASSQDGRGGQPQHF. This chain connects TRBV3-1 (or the pseudogene TRBV3-2) to TRBJ1-5; D may be TRBD1 (5 bases). V lost 0 bases, J lost 7 bases, and 13 bases lay in between. The CDR3 contains 15 residues. Germline CDR1 is LGHDT and CDR2 is YNNKEL (reference sequence).

The CDR3 region is CASSESARSKGTF. The CDR3 bases are TGTGCCAGCAGTGAATCGGCCAGGTCCAAAGGCACCTTC. The chain joins TRBV2 to TRBJ1-2; D is unclear. Trimming took 2 bases from V and 13 from J, leaving 17 bases between them. The CDR3 is 13 amino acids. Germline-derived CDR1 and CDR2 are SNHLY and FYNNEI.

V and J are TRBV7-3 and TRBJ2-5; 7 positions agree with TRBD1. CDR3 size: 15 residues. Unmatched junction bases numbered 10, after V lost 4 bases and J lost 5 bases. Looked up from germline, CDR1 is SGHTA and CDR2 is FQGTGA. The CDR3 DNA reads as TGTGCCAGCAGCTCACGGACAGGCCGCGGGGAGACCCAGTACTTC. Protein sequence: CASSSRTGRGETQYF.

The chain joins TRBV9 to TRBJ2-1; 7 nucleotides align to TRBD2. The V segment lost 4 bases and the J segment 6 bases; nucleotides outside the gene matches: 7. Germline V lookup: CDR1 SGDLS, CDR2 YYNGEE. The CDR3 runs 14 residues. DNA of the CDR3: TGTGCCAGCAGCTTCGGACTAGAAATCAATGAGCAGTTCTTC. Amino acid sequence: CASSFGLEINEQFF.